One sample yielded the 25 T cell receptor beta chains listed below, sequenced in a study of cytomegalovirus exposure and HLA in healthy donors. In the PCR, 60 Vbeta and 13 Jbeta primers were used. Sequencing was performed with immunoSEQ multiplex PCR; in TCRdb, only in-frame clones are kept and a portion is missing. The repertoire holds some 180,000 clones, with under 80% as singletons. The specimen was PBMCs. The origin of the receptors is a woman aged 30 to 39 in good health and CMV-seropositive.

This chain joins TRBV7-9 and TRBJ1-4; D perhaps matches TRBD1 (5 bases). With 5 bases removed from V and 6 bases from J, the gap between germline ends came to 16 bases. The CDR3 sequence is 15 residues long. CDR1 and CDR2 from the germline V gene are SEHNR and FQNEAQ (reference sequence). The CDR3 nucleotides are TGTGCCAGCAGCGCCCAAAGTGGAGGGGATGAAAAACTGTTTTTT. Translated: CASSAQSGGDEKLFF.

Here the CDR3 reads CASSLRQENTEAFF. The CDR3, as DNA: TGTGCCAGCTCACTTCGACAGGAGAACACTGAAGCTTTCTTT. This chain joins TRBV18 and TRBJ1-1, with D maybe TRBD1 (6 bases). The CDR3 sequence is 14 residues long. Trimming pared 4 bases from V and 1 base from J, leaving 10 bases between. Germline V gene sequence: CDR1 KGHSH, CDR2 LQKENI.

This clone occurred once. CDR3 residues: CASSLGWGAYEQYF. In nucleotides, the CDR3 is TGTGCCAGCAGCTTGGGGTGGGGGGCCTACGAGCAGTACTTC. The gene calls are TRBV11-2 and TRBJ2-7, with D perhaps TRBD2 (6 bases). V gave up 3 bases and J gave up 2 bases, with 11 bases separating them. Germline values: CDR1 SGHAT, CDR2 FQNNGV. The CDR3 runs 14 residues.

This chain connects TRBV7-2 to TRBJ1-2; 7 nucleotides align to TRBD1. J lost 8 bases, V lost 5 bases, and 8 bases had no gene match. This CDR3 has 13 residues. Germline V gives CDR1 SGHTA, CDR2 FQGNSA. In DNA, the CDR3 is TGTGCCAGCAGCCCTCAGACAGGGCAAGGCTACACCTTC. Its translation is CASSPQTGQGYTF. The entire variable domain, with the rest obtained from reference TRBV7-2 and TRBJ1-2, is as follows: GAGVSQSPSNKVTEKGKDVELRCDPISGHTALYWYRQSLGQGLEFLIYFQGNSAPDKSGLPSDRFSAERTGGSVSTLTIQRTQQEDSAVYLCASSPQTGQGYTFGSGTRLTVV.

The J gene is TRBJ2-7, the V gene TRBV27; 7 bases are a match to TRBD2. V lost 5 bases, J lost 0 bases, and 19 bases stayed unmatched. The length of the CDR3 is 19 residues. The V gene's germline CDR1 is MNHEY and CDR2 SMNVEV (reference sequence). CDR3 sequence: CASSPWIDRGDVSSYEQYF. CDR3 in DNA: TGTGCCAGCAGTCCCTGGATAGATCGGGGGGACGTTAGCTCCTACGAGCAGTACTTC.

This clone was observed once. CDR3 DNA: TGTGCCAGCAGCACCCTGACAGGGGCTGGAAACACCATATATTTT. Residues: CASSTLTGAGNTIYF. The J gene is TRBJ1-3, the V gene TRBV7-9; TRBD1 agrees at 8 bases. Germline V lookup: CDR1 SEHNR, CDR2 FQNEAQ (reference sequence). The CDR3 length is 15 residues. Losses at the gene ends were 5 bases for V and 2 bases for J; bases not matched to a gene: 5.

This chain connects TRBV7-2 to TRBJ2-5, with 10 bases identical to TRBD2. The better agreement between TRBJ2-7 and the DNA end casts doubt on the J call. The CDR3 spans 14 residues. Germline loops: CDR1 SGHTA, CDR2 FQGNSA. CDR3 sequence (DNA): TGTGCCAGCAGCTTAGGCCTAGCGGGGGACGAGCAGTACTTC. Residues: CASSLGLAGDEQYF.

This clone was seen only a few times. The chain recombines TRBV5-4 with TRBJ2-7; the match to TRBD1 covers 10 bases. Germline V gene data show CDR1 as SGHNT and CDR2 as YYREEE (reference sequence). The CDR3 is 14 residues long. Losses at the gene ends were 0 bases for V and 3 bases for J; bases not matched to a gene: 0. In nucleotides, the CDR3 is TGTGCCAGCAGCTTGGGGACAGGGGGCTACGAGCAGTACTTC. This gives the protein CASSLGTGGYEQYF.

The chain is built from TRBV5-1 and TRBJ2-5, with TRBD1 matching 8 bases. The J call is in doubt because the DNA end fits TRBJ2-7 better. Germline V gene data show CDR1 as SGHRS and CDR2 as YFSETQ. The CDR3 is 14 amino acids. For the CDR3, the DNA is TGCGCCAGCAGCTTGGGACAGGGGCTGGACGAGCAGTACTTC. Residues: CASSLGQGLDEQYF.

This clone was detected a few times. The rearrangement links TRBV9 to TRBJ2-2; weak D call: TRBD2 (5 bases). CDR3 length: 14 residues. The germline gives CDR1 SGDLS, CDR2 YYNGEE. The V end lost 5 bases, the J end lost 3 bases, and 11 bases lay between the germline ends. The CDR3 DNA reads TGTGCCAGCAGTGGCGGGTTCTACACCGGGGAGCTGTTTTTT. Protein product: CASSGGFYTGELFF.

This rearrangement joins TRBV5-1 to TRBJ2-5, with TRBD2 matching 7 bases. Losses at the gene ends were 0 bases for V and 5 bases for J; bases not matched to a gene: 4. The CDR3 contains 14 residues. The germline V gene encodes CDR1 SGHRS and CDR2 YFSETQ. CDR3 DNA sequence: TGCGCCAGCAGCTTGGCCCTGGGAGGGGAGACCCAGTACTTC. As protein: CASSLALGGETQYF.

The chain uses TRBV5-1 and TRBJ2-4, with D tentatively TRBD1 (6 bases). The V gene lost 3 bases and the J gene lost 6 bases, with 13 bases spanning the gap. CDR3 length equals 14 residues. CDR1 is SGHRS and CDR2 is YFSETQ in the germline V gene. DNA of the CDR3: TGCGCCAGCAGCTCTTATGGACAGCCAAACATTCAGTACTTC. It encodes CASSSYGQPNIQYF.

This clone has only one observation. The chain has TRBV6-4 and TRBJ2-1, with TRBD2 matching over 11 bases. The CDR3 contains 14 residues. Germline lookup yields CDR1 MRHNA and CDR2 SNTAGT. Trimming took 6 bases from V and 5 from J; bases not matched to a gene: 3. The CDR3 region has the DNA TGTGCCAGCAGCGTGACTAGCGGGGACAATGAGCAGTTCTTC. Its protein product is CASSVTSGDNEQFF.

The rearrangement links TRBV30 to TRBJ1-4, with D maybe TRBD1 (5 bases). V lost 4 bases and J 2 bases, leaving 8 bases between the germline ends. Germline-derived CDR1 and CDR2 are GTSNPN and SVGIG (reference sequence). The CDR3 length is 13 residues. DNA of the CDR3: TGTGCCTGGACTGGGGGGACTAATGAAAAACTGTTTTTT. It yields the protein CAWTGGTNEKLFF.

This clone appeared a few times. The genes are TRBV19 and TRBJ1-1, with 9 nucleotides matching TRBD1. V dropped 5 bases and J dropped 5; count of bases not matched to a gene: 9. Germline CDR1 reads LNHDA; CDR2 reads SQIVND (reference sequence). CDR3 length: 15 residues. In nucleotides, the CDR3 is TGTGCCAGTAGTTACCCCGGGACAGGGTTAACTGAAGCTTTCTTT. It is translated as CASSYPGTGLTEAFF.

The chain couples TRBV10-2 to TRBJ2-5; 7 bases match TRBD2. The end of the DNA aligns better with TRBJ2-7, so the J call may be wrong. The CDR3 is 12 residues long. Germline CDR1 WSHSY, CDR2 SAAADI. The CDR3 DNA reads TGCGCCAGCATGCGGGAGTCTTACGAGCAGTACTTC. Its translation: CASMRESYEQYF.

This clone was counted once. V and J are TRBV6-4 and TRBJ2-4, with TRBD1 matching over 9 bases. Losses at the gene ends were 3 bases for V and 6 bases for J; bases not matched to a gene: 6. Germline V gene sequence: CDR1 MRHNA, CDR2 SNTAGT. CDR3 length: 15 amino acids. This chain's CDR3 is CASSERTGEGNIQYF. Written as DNA, the CDR3 is TGTGCCAGCAGTGAGAGGACAGGGGAAGGAAACATTCAGTACTTC.

The chain links TRBV10-3 to TRBJ2-7; TRBD1 agrees at 11 bases. The germline CDR1 and CDR2 sequences are ENHRY and SYGVKD. J gave up 2 bases and V 6 bases, and 6 bases lay outside the gene matches. This CDR3 is 15 amino acids long. CDR3 sequence reads: CAISLGDRGAYEQYF. The DNA of the CDR3 is TGTGCCATCAGCTTGGGGGACAGGGGGGCCTACGAGCAGTACTTC.

The V gene is TRBV2, the J gene TRBJ1-2; 8 bases are a match to TRBD1. Germline-derived CDR1 and CDR2 are SNHLY and FYNNEI. The CDR3 length is 14 residues. V lost 5 bases, J lost 3 bases, and 5 bases stayed unmatched. The CDR3 region is CASSSDRAHYGYTF. CDR3 sequence (DNA): TGTGCCAGCAGTTCGGACAGGGCCCACTATGGCTACACCTTC.

This clone was found once. V gene TRBV29-1 combines with J gene TRBJ2-1; 9 bases are a match to TRBD2. Trimming cost V 8 bases and J 9 bases; bases outside gene matches: 14. The CDR3 runs 14 residues. Germline V gene lookup returns CDR1 SQVTM and CDR2 ANQGSEA. CDR3 in amino acids: CSFSGTSHRGEQFF. In DNA, the CDR3 is TGCAGCTTCTCCGGGACTAGCCATCGGGGTGAGCAGTTCTTC.

The chain carries TRBV4-2 and TRBJ1-6, with 8 nucleotides matching TRBD1. V lost 0 bases to trimming and J lost 0 bases; unmatched junction nucleotides: 10. Germline V gene lookup returns CDR1 LGHNA and CDR2 YNFKEQ. This CDR3 comprises 20 residues. The CDR3 loop reads CASSQDMGQVFSSYNSPLHF. The CDR3 DNA is TGTGCCAGCAGCCAAGATATGGGACAGGTCTTTAGCTCCTATAATTCACCCCTCCACTTT.

This sequence joins TRBV28 and TRBJ1-4; 9 nucleotides agree with TRBD1. This CDR3 region has 15 residues. The V and J ends lost 4 bases and 15 bases, in that order; junction bases with no gene match: 15. Looked up from germline, CDR1 is MDHEN and CDR2 is SYDVKM. CDR3 protein: CASSSGQGHLREVFF. The CDR3 DNA follows: TGTGCCAGCAGTTCGGGACAGGGACACTTACGAGAGGTGTTTTTT.

This clone was picked up a small number of times. V and J are TRBV5-3 and TRBJ2-5; a weak D match, TRBD2 (6 bases). Being an ORF, TRBV5-3 has a function that is uncertain. This CDR3 is built from 16 residues. The V and J ends lost 4 bases and 5 bases respectively, with 21 bases between them. CDR3 amino acids: CARSPPFTGEEETQYF. Here the CDR3 DNA reads TGTGCCAGAAGCCCGCCTTTCACGGGGGAGGAGGAGACCCAGTACTTC.

Points on this clone: Other DNA sequences in this sample translate to the same CDR3. The chain combines TRBV6-5 with TRBJ2-5; 12 positions match TRBD2. The CDR3 runs 14 residues. With V trimmed by 6 bases and J by 5 bases, 4 bases remained unmatched. CDR1 is MNHEY, CDR2 SVGAGI, per germline. Here the CDR3 reads CASRASGGAETQYF. CDR3 nucleotide sequence: TGTGCCAGCAGGGCTAGCGGGGGGGCGGAGACCCAGTACTTC.

V usage is TRBV6-5 and J usage is TRBJ2-5; 9 nucleotides agree with TRBD1. Unmatched junction bases numbered 5, after V lost 5 bases and J lost 4 bases. Germline loops: CDR1 MNHEY, CDR2 SVGAGI. The CDR3 covers 14 residues. The chain's CDR3 is CASSVTGGGETQYF. The CDR3 coding sequence is TGTGCCAGCAGTGTGACAGGGGGGGGAGAGACCCAGTACTTC.